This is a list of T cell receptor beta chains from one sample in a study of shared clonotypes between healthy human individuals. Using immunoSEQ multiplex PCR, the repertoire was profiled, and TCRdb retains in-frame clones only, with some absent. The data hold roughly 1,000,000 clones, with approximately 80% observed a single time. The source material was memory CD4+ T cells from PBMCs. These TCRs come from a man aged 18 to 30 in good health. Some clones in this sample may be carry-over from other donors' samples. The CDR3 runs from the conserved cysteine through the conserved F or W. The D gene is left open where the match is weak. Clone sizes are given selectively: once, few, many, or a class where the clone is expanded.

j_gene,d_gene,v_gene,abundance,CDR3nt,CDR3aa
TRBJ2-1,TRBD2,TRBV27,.,TGTGCCAGCAGTTTTTTGCTAGCGGGACCGACTGAGCAGTTCTTC,CASSFLLAGPTEQFF
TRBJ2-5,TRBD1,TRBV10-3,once,TGTGCCTGTGGGACAGGGGGCCCTCAGTACCAAGAGACCCAGTACTTC,CACGTGGPQYQETQYF
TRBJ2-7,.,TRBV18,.,TGTGCCAGCTCTCCAACCGCCGACTCAGAGCAGTACTTC,CASSPTADSEQYF
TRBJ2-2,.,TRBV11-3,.,TGTGCCAGCAGCTTAACAGTCACGGGGGAGCTGTTTTTT,CASSLTVTGELFF
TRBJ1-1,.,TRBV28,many,TGTGCCATCTTCAGGGGATCGGGGATGAACACTGAAGCTTTCTTT,CAIFRGSGMNTEAFF
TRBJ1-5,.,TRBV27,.,TGTGCCAGCAGCCCAAAGAGGGGTCAGCCCCAGCATTTT,CASSPKRGQPQHF
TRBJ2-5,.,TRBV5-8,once,TGTGCCAGCAGCTTGGAAGGGAAGGGGGAGACCCAGTACTTC,CASSLEGKGETQYF
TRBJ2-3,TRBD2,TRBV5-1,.,TGCGCCAGCAGCTTGGTTCCTAGCGGGAGGGGCACAGATACGCAGTATTTT,CASSLVPSGRGTDTQYF
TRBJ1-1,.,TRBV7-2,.,TGTGCCAGCAGCCCCGGGAGTAGGGAGCAAGCTTTCTTT,CASSPGSREQAFF
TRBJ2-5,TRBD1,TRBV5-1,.,TGCGCCAGCAGCTTAACCGGGACAGGGGTCGGGGAGACCCAGTACTTC,CASSLTGTGVGETQYF
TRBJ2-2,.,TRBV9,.,TGTGCCAGCAGCCTCCGATCCCAGGAAGGCCCCGGGGAGCTGTTTTTT,CASSLRSQEGPGELFF
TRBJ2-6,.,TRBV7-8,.,TGTGCCAGCAGCCCCTGGTCGGCCTCCGGGGCCAACGTCCTGACTTTC,CASSPWSASGANVLTF
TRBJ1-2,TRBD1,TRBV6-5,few,TGTGCCAGCAGGGACAGGGATGGCTACACCTTC,CASRDRDGYTF
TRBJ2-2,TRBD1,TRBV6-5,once,TGTGCCAGCAGACGGACAGGGACCACCGGGGAGCTGTTTTTT,CASRRTGTTGELFF
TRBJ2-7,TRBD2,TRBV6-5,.,TGTGCCAGCAATCCTACCAGCGGGAGATCCGAGCAGTACTTC,CASNPTSGRSEQYF
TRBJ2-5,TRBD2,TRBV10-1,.,TGCGCCAGCACCCCGGGGGTAGCGGGAGCGGGGGAGACCCAGTACTTC,CASTPGVAGAGETQYF